This T cell receptor beta chain was sequenced during a study of Ad26.COV2.S vaccination and SARS-CoV-2 variants. In the study overall: Intramuscular Ad26.COV2.S doses were given once or twice, 56 days apart. Study findings and constraints: Vaccine recipients showed a spike-specific TCR breadth that was higher than in placebo recipients. Those who received vaccine or placebo ended up with similar non-spike TCR breadth.

Treatment noted: some 20 received Ad26.COV2.S at low or high dose, single or two shots; about 5 received placebo; per-sample allocation not given. Day 63 after the first vaccine or placebo injection was the time point for sampling. In the case of this clone: As yet, its antigen is unknown.

The length of the CDR3 is 14 residues. The V segment lost 7 bases and the J segment 6 bases; nucleotides outside the gene matches: 9. Germline V CDR1 and CDR2: MDHEN, SYDVKM. Clones were read by immunoSEQ multiplex PCR, and TCRdb kept only the in-frame ones, dropping some. Here the sample spans some 370,000 clones, about 80% being singletons. This TCR derives from a person between 18 and 60 years old who received the Ad26.COV2.S COVID-19 vaccine or a placebo. The chain combines TRBV28 with TRBJ2-7; 10 nucleotides align to TRBD2. The sequenced sample was peripheral blood, obtained in a trial of Ad26.COV2.S vaccine versus placebo. The CDR3 spells CASTPIAGGAEQYF. The CDR3 region has the DNA TGTGCCAGCACACCGATAGCGGGAGGAGCCGAGCAGTACTTC.